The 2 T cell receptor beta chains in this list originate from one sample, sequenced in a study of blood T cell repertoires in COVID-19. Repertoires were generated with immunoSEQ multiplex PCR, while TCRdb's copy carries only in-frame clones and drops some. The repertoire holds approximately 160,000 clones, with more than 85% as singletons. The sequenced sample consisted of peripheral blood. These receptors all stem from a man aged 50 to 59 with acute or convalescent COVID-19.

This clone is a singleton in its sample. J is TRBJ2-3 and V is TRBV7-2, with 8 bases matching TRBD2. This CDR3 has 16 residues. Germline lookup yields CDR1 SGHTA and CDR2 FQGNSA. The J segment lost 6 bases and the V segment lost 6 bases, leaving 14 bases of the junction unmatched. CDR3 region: CASRPRGSGIRDTQYF. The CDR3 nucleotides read TGTGCCAGCAGACCCAGGGGTAGCGGGATCAGGGATACGCAGTATTTT.

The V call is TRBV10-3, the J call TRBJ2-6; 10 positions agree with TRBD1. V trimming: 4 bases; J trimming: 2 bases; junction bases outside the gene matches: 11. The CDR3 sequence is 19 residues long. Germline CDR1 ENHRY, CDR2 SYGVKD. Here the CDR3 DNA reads TGTGCCATCAGTGCAGCCCTTCCCGGGACAGGGGCTGGGGCCAACGTCCTGACTTTC. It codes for CAISAALPGTGAGANVLTF.